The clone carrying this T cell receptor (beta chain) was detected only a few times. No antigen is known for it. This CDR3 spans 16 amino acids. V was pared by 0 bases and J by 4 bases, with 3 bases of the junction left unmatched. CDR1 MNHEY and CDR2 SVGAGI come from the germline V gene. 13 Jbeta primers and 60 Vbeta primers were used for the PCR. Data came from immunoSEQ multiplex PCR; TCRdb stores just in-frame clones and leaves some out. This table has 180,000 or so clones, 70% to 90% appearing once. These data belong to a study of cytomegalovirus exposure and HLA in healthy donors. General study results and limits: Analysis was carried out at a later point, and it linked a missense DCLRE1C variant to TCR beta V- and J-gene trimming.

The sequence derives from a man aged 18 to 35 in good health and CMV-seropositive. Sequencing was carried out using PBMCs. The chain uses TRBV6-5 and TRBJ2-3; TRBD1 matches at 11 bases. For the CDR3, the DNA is TGTGCCAGCAGTTACTCCCCGGGACAGGGGGCAGATACGCAGTATTTT. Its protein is CASSYSPGQGADTQYF.